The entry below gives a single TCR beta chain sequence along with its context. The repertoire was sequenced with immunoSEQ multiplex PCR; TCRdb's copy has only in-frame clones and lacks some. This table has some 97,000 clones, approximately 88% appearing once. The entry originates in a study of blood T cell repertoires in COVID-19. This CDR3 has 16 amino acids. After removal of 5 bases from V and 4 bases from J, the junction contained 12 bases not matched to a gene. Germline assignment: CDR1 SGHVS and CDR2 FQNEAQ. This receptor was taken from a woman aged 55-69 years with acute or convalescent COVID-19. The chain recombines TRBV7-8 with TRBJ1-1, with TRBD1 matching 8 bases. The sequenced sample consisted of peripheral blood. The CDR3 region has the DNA TGTGCCAGCAGCCCTAGGACAGGGAAGGTCGCCACTGAAGCTTTCTTT. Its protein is CASSPRTGKVATEAFF. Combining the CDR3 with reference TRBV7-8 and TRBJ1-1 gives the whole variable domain GAGVSQSPRYKVAKRGQDVALRCDPISGHVSLFWYQQALGQGPEFLTYFQNEAQLDKSGLPSDRFFAERPEGSVSTLKIQRTQQEDSAVYLCASSPRTGKVATEAFFGQGTRLTVV.